Listed here are 18 T cell receptor beta chains from one sample, sequenced in a study of CD4+ T cells in melanoma. This table comes from immunoSEQ multiplex PCR, and its TCRdb copy is limited to in-frame clones, with some not included. The repertoire holds about 140,000 clones, with about 93% as singletons. The receptors here all came from a human donor with melanoma.

The chain combines TRBV7-3 with TRBJ2-1, with D unresolved. In germline, CDR1 is SGHTA, CDR2 FQGTGA. This CDR3 has 16 amino acids. Trimming took off 5 bases at V and 2 bases at J, with 16 bases between the two ends. Here the CDR3 DNA reads TGTGCCAGCAGCCCCCAACCAAACCTCGCCTACAATGAGCAGTTCTTC. This codes for CASSPQPNLAYNEQFF.

V usage is TRBV7-9 and J usage is TRBJ2-2; 11 bases match TRBD2. Germline V gene sequence: CDR1 SEHNR, CDR2 FQNEAQ (reference sequence). Losses at the gene ends were 5 bases for V and 5 bases for J; bases not matched to a gene: 4. The CDR3 is made up of 15 amino acids. This CDR3 is CASSRSSGGTGELFF. CDR3 in DNA: TGTGCCAGCAGCCGATCTAGCGGGGGGACCGGGGAGCTGTTTTTT.

The chain joins TRBV11-3 to TRBJ2-3; 8 bases are a match to TRBD2. Germline V lookup: CDR1 SGHNT, CDR2 YENEEA. Trimming removed 2 bases from V and 5 bases from J; junction bases left unmatched: 9. The CDR3 consists of 16 residues. CDR3 nucleotides: TGTGCCAGCAGCTTATCGAGCGGGGGAGGTGAAGATACGCAGTATTTT. Translated: CASSLSSGGGEDTQYF.

This sequence joins TRBV9 and TRBJ1-4; D gene uncertain. V lost 3 bases to trimming and J lost 0 bases, with 9 bases between them. CDR1 and CDR2 (germline): SGDLS, YYNGEE. The CDR3 totals 15 residues. The CDR3: CASSADVATNEKLFF. DNA for the CDR3: TGTGCCAGCAGCGCCGACGTTGCAACTAATGAAAAACTGTTTTTT. The variable domain in full, completed from reference TRBV9 and TRBJ1-4, reads DSGVTQTPKHLITATGQRVTLRCSPRSGDLSVYWYQQSLDQGLQFLIQYYNGEERAKGNILERFSAQQFPDLHSELNLSSLELGDSALYFCASSADVATNEKLFFGSGTQLSVL.

This chain uses TRBV9 with TRBJ1-4; D is uncertain. Germline CDR1 reads SGDLS; CDR2 reads YYNGEE. The CDR3 length is 12 residues. The germline V and J ends were trimmed by 0 bases and 10 bases, with 7 bases remaining between them. The CDR3 protein is CASSVVSIKLFF. CDR3 DNA: TGTGCCAGCAGCGTAGTGTCAATAAAACTGTTTTTT.

The chain has TRBV11-2 and TRBJ2-3; D is possibly TRBD1 or TRBD2 (5 bases each). Germline V gives CDR1 SGHAT, CDR2 FQNNGV. There are 18 residues in the CDR3. Trimming took 0 bases from V and 2 from J, leaving 18 bases between them. The CDR3 is CASSLEIPGRTNTDTQYF. The CDR3 DNA follows: TGTGCCAGCAGCTTAGAGATCCCGGGACGGACAAACACAGATACGCAGTATTTT.

This chain's CDR3 is CASSPGDREESPLHF. CDR3 in DNA: TGCGCCAGCAGCCCTGGGGACCGAGAAGAGTCACCCCTCCACTTT. The V and J genes are TRBV5-1 and TRBJ1-6; D is perhaps TRBD1 (5 bases). The germline V gene encodes CDR1 SGHRS and CDR2 YFSETQ. Trimming removed 4 bases at V and 10 bases at J, with 18 bases between. The CDR3 sequence is 15 residues long.

This chain connects TRBV6-5 to TRBJ1-2, with a weak D call TRBD1 (5 bases). The germline V gene has CDR1 MNHEY and CDR2 SVGAGI. The CDR3 consists of 13 residues. The V gene lost 6 bases and the J gene lost 4 bases, with 12 bases spanning the gap. The CDR3 DNA sequence: TGTGCCAGCAGCCTAGACAGACTCTATGGCTACACCTTC. It yields the protein CASSLDRLYGYTF.

The V call is TRBV7-2, the J call TRBJ1-4; tentative D call: TRBD1 (5 bases). Germline V gives CDR1 SGHTA, CDR2 FQGNSA. V shed 5 bases and J shed 8 bases, with 21 bases lying between them. This CDR3 region has 16 residues. CDR3 sequence: CASSTSPAGTREKLFF. The CDR3, as DNA: TGTGCCAGCAGCACCTCCCCGGCGGGGACTCGCGAAAAACTGTTTTTT.

The chain employs TRBV7-2 and TRBJ1-3, with D perhaps matching TRBD1 (5 bases). The CDR3 sequence is 15 residues long. Germline lookup yields CDR1 SGHTA and CDR2 FQGNSA. Trimming pared 4 bases from V and 3 bases from J, leaving 13 bases between. CDR3 coding DNA: TGTGCCAGCAGCTCCCAGCGGGGGGTTGGAAACACCATATATTTT. It yields the protein CASSSQRGVGNTIYF.

This clone was seen only once. The chain couples TRBV29-1 to TRBJ2-3, with D possibly matching TRBD2 (5 bases). The length of the CDR3 is 12 residues. Germline CDR1 and CDR2: SQVTM and ANQGSEA. The V end lost 7 bases, the J end lost 4 bases, and 12 bases lay between the germline ends. The CDR3 reads CSAFSRADTQYF. The CDR3 DNA reads as TGCAGCGCCTTCTCGCGGGCAGATACGCAGTATTTT.

For the CDR3, the DNA is TGTGCCTGGAGTTCCCCGGGGGGGCGGTTAGAGACCCAGTACTTC. It translates to CAWSSPGGRLETQYF. This sequence joins TRBV30 and TRBJ2-5; 8 bases agree with TRBD2. The CDR3 runs 15 residues. Trimming at V came to 2 bases and at J to 4 bases, leaving 9 bases not matched to a gene. The V gene's germline CDR1 is GTSNPN and CDR2 SVGIG (reference sequence).

This chain's CDR3 is CASSVGGGPKNIQYF. CDR3 DNA: TGTGCCAGCAGCGTAGGGGGGGGCCCCAAAAACATTCAGTACTTC. This chain connects TRBV9 to TRBJ2-4, with a weak D call TRBD2 (7 bases). The CDR3 extends over 15 amino acids. Germline assignment: CDR1 SGDLS and CDR2 YYNGEE. The V and J ends lost 0 bases and 2 bases respectively, with 9 bases between them. The full variable domain, in which reference TRBV9 and TRBJ2-4 provide the parts outside the CDR3, is DSGVTQTPKHLITATGQRVTLRCSPRSGDLSVYWYQQSLDQGLQFLIQYYNGEERAKGNILERFSAQQFPDLHSELNLSSLELGDSALYFCASSVGGGPKNIQYFGAGTRLSVL.

This rearrangement joins TRBV4-2 to TRBJ1-4; TRBD1 is a possible D gene (5 bases). Germline CDR1 and CDR2: LGHNA and YNFKEQ. CDR3 length: 14 amino acids. Trimming took 4 bases from V and 3 from J, leaving 9 bases between them. The DNA of the CDR3 is TGTGCCAGCAGCCTCAGGGATTCTAATGAAAAACTGTTTTTT. Translated, it gives CASSLRDSNEKLFF.

J is TRBJ1-5 and V is TRBV4-1, with TRBD1 as a possible D gene (6 bases). The length of the CDR3 is 15 residues. V lost 2 bases and J lost 6, with 14 bases in between. Per the germline V gene, CDR1 is MGHRA and CDR2 is YSYEKL. The CDR3 sequence: CASSQSTGATQPQHF. The CDR3 DNA sequence: TGCGCCAGCAGCCAATCGACGGGGGCTACTCAGCCCCAGCATTTT.

The rearrangement links TRBV6-5 to TRBJ1-4; 8 nucleotides agree with TRBD1. In germline, CDR1 is MNHEY, CDR2 SVGAGI. J lost 1 base, V lost 0 bases, and 1 base had no gene match. The CDR3 runs to 16 residues. CDR3 bases: TGTGCCAGCAGTTACTCCGGACAGGGAACTAATGAAAAACTGTTTTTT. It yields the protein CASSYSGQGTNEKLFF.

The V and J genes are TRBV5-6 and TRBJ2-6; TRBD2 is a possible D gene (5 bases). The germline V and J ends were trimmed by 2 bases and 2 bases, with 17 bases remaining between them. CDR3 length: 18 residues. CDR1 and CDR2 (germline): SGHDT, YYEEEE. CDR3 amino acids: CASSLKGSGFAGANVLTF. CDR3 DNA: TGTGCCAGCAGCTTAAAAGGCTCGGGGTTCGCTGGGGCCAACGTCCTGACTTTC. Supplemented by reference TRBV5-6 and TRBJ2-6, the full variable domain reads DAGVTQSPTHLIKTRGQQVTLRCSPKSGHDTVSWYQQALGQGPQFIFQYYEEEERQRGNFPDRFSGHQFPNYSSELNVNALLLGDSALYLCASSLKGSGFAGANVLTFGAGSRLTVL.

Notes on this clone: One end of the junction fails to match germline, which may point to a read error. The chain carries TRBV6-1 and TRBJ2-5, with D perhaps assigned TRBD1 or TRBD2 (6 bases each). In germline, CDR1 is MNHNS, CDR2 SASEGT. This CDR3 has 14 amino acids. This chain's CDR3 is CATSSGAPRQTQYF. In DNA form, the CDR3 reads TGTGCCACCAGTTCGGGGGCGCCGCGGCAGACCCAGTACTTC.